This T cell receptor beta chain was sequenced during a study of blood T cell repertoires in COVID-19. At the level of the study: Collection of acute and convalescent COVID-19 samples took place in the United States, Italy and Spain. PBMCs, B-cell-depleted T cells, or T cells were the source of the cDNA or gDNA that made up the material.

V shed 6 bases, J shed 0 bases, and the junction held 9 bases outside the gene matches. The CDR3 spans 17 residues. CDR1 and CDR2 (germline): MNHEY, SMNVEV (reference sequence). Authors' data handling: Amplified reference gene primers provided the basis for estimating nucleated cell counts. The repertoire was sequenced with immunoSEQ multiplex PCR; TCRdb's copy has only in-frame clones and lacks some. D and trimming were read from the DNA, whereas the V and J calls and clone size are those reported in that table. The sample includes approximately 200,000 clones, roughly 90% of them seen just once. The V call is TRBV27, the J call TRBJ1-4; 8 nucleotides match TRBD1. The origin of this receptor is a man aged 35-49 years with active or convalescent COVID-19. The sequencing input was peripheral blood. CDR3 nucleotide sequence: TGTGCCAGCAGCCGGACAGGGAGGGGGGCAACTAATGAAAAACTGTTTTTT. As protein: CASSRTGRGATNEKLFF.